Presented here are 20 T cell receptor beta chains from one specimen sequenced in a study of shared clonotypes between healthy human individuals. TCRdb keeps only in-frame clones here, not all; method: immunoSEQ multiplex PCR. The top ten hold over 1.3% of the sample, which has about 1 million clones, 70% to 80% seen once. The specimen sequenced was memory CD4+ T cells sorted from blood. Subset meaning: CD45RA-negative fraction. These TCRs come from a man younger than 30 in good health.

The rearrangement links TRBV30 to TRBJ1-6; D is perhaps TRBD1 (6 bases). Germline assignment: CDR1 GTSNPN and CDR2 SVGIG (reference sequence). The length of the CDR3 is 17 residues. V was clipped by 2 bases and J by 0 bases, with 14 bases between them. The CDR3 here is CAWSLTGSSSYNSPLHF. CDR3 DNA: TGTGCCTGGAGTTTAACAGGGTCGAGCTCCTATAATTCACCCCTCCACTTT. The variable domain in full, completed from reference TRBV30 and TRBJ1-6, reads SQTIHQWPATLVQPVGSPLSLECTVEGTSNPNLYWYRQAAGRGLQLLFYSVGIGQISSEVPQNLSASRPQDRQFILSSKKLLLSDSGFYLCAWSLTGSSSYNSPLHFGNGTRLTVT.

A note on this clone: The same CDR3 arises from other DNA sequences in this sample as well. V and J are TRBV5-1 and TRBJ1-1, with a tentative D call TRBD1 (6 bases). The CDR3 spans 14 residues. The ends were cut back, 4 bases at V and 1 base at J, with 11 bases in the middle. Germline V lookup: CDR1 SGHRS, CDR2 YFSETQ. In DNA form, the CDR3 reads TGCGCCAGCAGCCTATCGACAGGGAACACTGAAGCTTTCTTT. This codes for CASSLSTGNTEAFF.

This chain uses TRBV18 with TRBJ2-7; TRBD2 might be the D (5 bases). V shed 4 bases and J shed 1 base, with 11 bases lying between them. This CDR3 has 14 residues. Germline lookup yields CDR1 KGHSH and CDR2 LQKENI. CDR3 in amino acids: CASSLEGGSYEQYF. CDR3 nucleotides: TGTGCCAGCTCACTCGAGGGTGGGTCCTACGAGCAGTACTTC.

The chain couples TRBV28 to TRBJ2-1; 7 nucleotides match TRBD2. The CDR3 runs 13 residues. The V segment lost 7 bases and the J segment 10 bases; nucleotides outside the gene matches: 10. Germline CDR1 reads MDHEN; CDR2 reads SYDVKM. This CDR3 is CASKVGGPREQFF. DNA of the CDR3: TGTGCCAGCAAGGTGGGAGGGCCACGAGAGCAGTTCTTC.

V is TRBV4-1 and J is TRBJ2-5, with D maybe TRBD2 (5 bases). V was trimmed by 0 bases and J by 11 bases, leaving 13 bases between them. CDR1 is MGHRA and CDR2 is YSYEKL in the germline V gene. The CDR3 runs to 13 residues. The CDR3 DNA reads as TGCGCCAGCAGCCAAGATCTAGGGTGGGAGCAGTACTTC. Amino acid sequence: CASSQDLGWEQYF.

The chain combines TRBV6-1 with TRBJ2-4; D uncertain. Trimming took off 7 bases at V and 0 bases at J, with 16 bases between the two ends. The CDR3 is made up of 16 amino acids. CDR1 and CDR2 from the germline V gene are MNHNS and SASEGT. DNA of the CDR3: TGTGCCAGCAATGACCCCGGATCACTAGCCAAAAACATTCAGTACTTC. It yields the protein CASNDPGSLAKNIQYF.

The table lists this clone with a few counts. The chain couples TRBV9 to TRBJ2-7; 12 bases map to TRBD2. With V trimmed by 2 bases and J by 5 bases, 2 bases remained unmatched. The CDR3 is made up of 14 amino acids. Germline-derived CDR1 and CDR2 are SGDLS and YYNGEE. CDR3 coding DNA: TGTGCCAGCAGCGTGTCTAGCGGGGGGGACGAGCAGTACTTC. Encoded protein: CASSVSSGGDEQYF.

CDR3 bases: TGTGCCAGCCTCCAGGGGGTCTCAACGCAGTATTTT. It yields the protein CASLQGVSTQYF. V gene TRBV6-1 combines with J gene TRBJ2-3; 7 bases line up with TRBD1. The germline V gene encodes CDR1 MNHNS and CDR2 SASEGT. The CDR3 extends over 12 amino acids. Germline trimming cut 8 bases from V and 9 bases from J; bases unmatched to any gene: 8.

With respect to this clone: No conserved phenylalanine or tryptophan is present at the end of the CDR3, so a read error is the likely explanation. CDR3 DNA: TGTGCCAGCAGTTACTCGGCAGGGGTCATGAACACTGAAGCTTTCTCT. It yields the protein CASSYSAGVMNTEAFS. The chain links TRBV6-5 to TRBJ1-1, with a possible D match to TRBD1 (6 bases). This CDR3 is 16 amino acids long. The germline gives CDR1 MNHEY, CDR2 SVGAGI. Trimming stripped 0 bases from V and 0 bases from J, with 11 bases between.

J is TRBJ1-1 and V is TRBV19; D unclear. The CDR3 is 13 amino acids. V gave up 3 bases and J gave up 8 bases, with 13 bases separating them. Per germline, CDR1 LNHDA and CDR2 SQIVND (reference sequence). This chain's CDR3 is CASSIGWRLEAFF. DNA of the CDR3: TGTGCCAGTAGTATCGGCTGGCGATTGGAAGCTTTCTTT.

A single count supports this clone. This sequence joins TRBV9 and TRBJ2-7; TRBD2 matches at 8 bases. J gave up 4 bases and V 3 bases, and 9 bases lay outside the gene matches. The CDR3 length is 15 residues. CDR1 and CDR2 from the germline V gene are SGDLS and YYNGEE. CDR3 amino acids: CASSASGAGGYEQYF. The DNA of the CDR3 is TGTGCCAGCAGCGCTTCAGGGGCGGGAGGATACGAGCAGTACTTC.

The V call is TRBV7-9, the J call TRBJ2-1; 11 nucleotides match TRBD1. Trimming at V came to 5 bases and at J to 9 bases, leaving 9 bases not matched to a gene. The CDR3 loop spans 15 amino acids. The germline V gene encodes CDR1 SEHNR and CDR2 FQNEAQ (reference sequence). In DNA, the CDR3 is TGTGCCAGCAGCCCGGGACAGGGGGGCAAGATTGAGCAGTTCTTC. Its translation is CASSPGQGGKIEQFF.

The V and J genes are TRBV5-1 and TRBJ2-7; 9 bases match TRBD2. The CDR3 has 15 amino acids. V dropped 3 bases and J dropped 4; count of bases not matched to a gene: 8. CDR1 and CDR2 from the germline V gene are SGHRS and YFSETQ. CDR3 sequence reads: CASSSGTSLNYEQYF. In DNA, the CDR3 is TGCGCCAGCAGCTCCGGGACTAGCTTAAATTACGAGCAGTACTTC. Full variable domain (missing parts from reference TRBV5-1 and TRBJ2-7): KAGVTQTPRYLIKTRGQQVTLSCSPISGHRSVSWYQQTPGQGLQFLFEYFSETQRNKGNFPGRFSGRQFSNSRSEMNVSTLELGDSALYLCASSSGTSLNYEQYFGPGTRLTVT.

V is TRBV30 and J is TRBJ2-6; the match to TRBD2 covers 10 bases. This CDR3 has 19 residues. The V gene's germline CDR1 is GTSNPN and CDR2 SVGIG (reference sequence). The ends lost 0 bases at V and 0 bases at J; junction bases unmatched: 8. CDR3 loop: CAWSVRRTSGISGANVLTF. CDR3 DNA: TGTGCCTGGAGTGTACGGAGGACTAGCGGTATCTCTGGGGCCAACGTCCTGACTTTC.

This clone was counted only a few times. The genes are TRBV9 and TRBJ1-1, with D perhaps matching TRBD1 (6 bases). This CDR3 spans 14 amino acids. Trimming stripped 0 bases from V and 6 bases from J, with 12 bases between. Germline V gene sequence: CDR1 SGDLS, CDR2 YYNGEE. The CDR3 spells CASSVDEGGPEAFF. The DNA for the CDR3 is TGTGCCAGCAGCGTAGATGAGGGGGGGCCTGAAGCTTTCTTT.

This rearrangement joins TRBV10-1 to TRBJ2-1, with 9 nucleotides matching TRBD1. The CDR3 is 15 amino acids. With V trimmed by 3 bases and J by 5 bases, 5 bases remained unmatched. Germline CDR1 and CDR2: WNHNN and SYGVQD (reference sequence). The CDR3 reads CASSDTGGAHNEQFF. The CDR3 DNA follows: TGCGCCAGCAGTGACACAGGGGGCGCCCACAATGAGCAGTTCTTC.

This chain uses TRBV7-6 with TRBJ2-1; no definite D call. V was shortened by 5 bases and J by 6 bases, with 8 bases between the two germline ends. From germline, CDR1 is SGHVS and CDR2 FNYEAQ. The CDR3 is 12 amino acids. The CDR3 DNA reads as TGTGCCAGCAGCGGGGTGGGCAATGAGCAGTTCTTC. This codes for CASSGVGNEQFF.

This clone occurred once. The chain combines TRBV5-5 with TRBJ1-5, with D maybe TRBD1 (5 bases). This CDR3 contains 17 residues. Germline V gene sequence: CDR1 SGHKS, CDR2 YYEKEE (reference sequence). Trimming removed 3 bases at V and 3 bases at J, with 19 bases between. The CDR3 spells CASSSGPGRGYNQPQHF. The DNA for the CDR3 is TGTGCCAGCAGCTCTGGTCCGGGGAGGGGATACAATCAGCCCCAGCATTTT. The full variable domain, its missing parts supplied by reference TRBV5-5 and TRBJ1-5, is DAGVTQSPTHLIKTRGQQVTLRCSPISGHKSVSWYQQVLGQGPQFIFQYYEKEERGRGNFPDRFSARQFPNYSSELNVNALLLGDSALYLCASSSGPGRGYNQPQHFGDGTRLSIL.

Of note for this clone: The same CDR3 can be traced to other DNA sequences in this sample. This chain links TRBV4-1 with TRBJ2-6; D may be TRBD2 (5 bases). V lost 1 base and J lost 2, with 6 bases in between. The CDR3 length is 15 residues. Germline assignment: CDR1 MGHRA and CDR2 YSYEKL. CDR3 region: CASSQAGAGANVLTF. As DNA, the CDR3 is TGCGCCAGCAGCCAAGCCGGGGCTGGGGCCAACGTCCTGACTTTC.

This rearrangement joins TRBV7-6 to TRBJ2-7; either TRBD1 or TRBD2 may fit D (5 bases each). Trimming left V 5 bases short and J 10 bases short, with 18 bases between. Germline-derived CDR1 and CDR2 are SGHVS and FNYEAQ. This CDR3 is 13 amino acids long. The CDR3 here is CASSLKQGTEQYF. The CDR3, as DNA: TGTGCCAGCAGCCTAAAACAAGGGACGGAACAGTACTTC.